These 24 T cell receptor beta chains were all obtained from the same sample, sequenced in a study of shared clonotypes between healthy human individuals. The protocol was immunoSEQ multiplex PCR, while the TCRdb copy is restricted to in-frame clones and leaves out a portion. The sample contains about 2.3 million clones, 85% to 95% of which appear only once. Sequenced: naive CD4+ T cells from PBMCs. Sample subset: CD45RA+ positively selected. These receptors were taken from a man aged 18 to 29 in good health. Some clones in this sample may be carry-over from other donors' samples.

The chain uses TRBV11-2 and TRBJ1-2; the D is unclear. Trimming pared 1 base from V and 7 bases from J, leaving 19 bases between. The CDR3 covers 16 residues. CDR1 SGHAT and CDR2 FQNNGV come from the germline V gene. The CDR3 DNA reads TGTGCCAGCAGCTTAGGACTCCTCGGGCCCGCAGCTGGCTACACCTTC. Its translation: CASSLGLLGPAAGYTF.

The chain employs TRBV28 and TRBJ2-3, with 8 bases that match TRBD1. Trimming at V came to 4 bases and at J to 3 bases, leaving 12 bases not matched to a gene. This CDR3 is built from 17 residues. Germline lookup yields CDR1 MDHEN and CDR2 SYDVKM. The chain's CDR3 is CASSSFQEGQDTDTQYF. CDR3 DNA: TGTGCCAGCAGTTCCTTTCAAGAGGGACAGGATACAGATACGCAGTATTTT.

This rearrangement joins TRBV28 to TRBJ1-5; D is unresolved. Germline CDR1 and CDR2: MDHEN and SYDVKM. The CDR3 extends over 16 amino acids. The V and J ends lost 5 bases and 0 bases respectively, with 14 bases between them. The CDR3 loop reads CASSPEGRGSNQPQHF. The CDR3 DNA reads TGTGCCAGCAGTCCCGAGGGTAGAGGTAGCAATCAGCCCCAGCATTTT.

V usage is TRBV11-2 and J usage is TRBJ2-1, with 9 positions matching TRBD1. There are 17 residues in the CDR3. The ends lost 3 bases at V and 5 bases at J; junction bases unmatched: 11. Germline V gene sequence: CDR1 SGHAT, CDR2 FQNNGV. CDR3 protein: CASSLRSGGQGHNEQFF. As DNA, the CDR3 is TGTGCCAGCAGCTTGAGAAGTGGGGGACAGGGTCACAATGAGCAGTTCTTC.

The chain couples TRBV7-3 to TRBJ2-1; possibly TRBD1 for D (7 bases). The germline gives CDR1 SGHTA, CDR2 FQGTGA. V was shortened by 4 bases and J by 5 bases, with 15 bases between the two germline ends. This CDR3 is built from 15 residues. The CDR3 DNA follows: TGTGCCAGCAGCTCTCGGGGGACAGACAACAATGAGCAGTTCTTC. Translated: CASSSRGTDNNEQFF.

The chain is built from TRBV2 and TRBJ2-1, with a tentative D call TRBD2 (5 bases). V was clipped by 4 bases and J by 13 bases, with 17 bases between them. Germline V gives CDR1 SNHLY, CDR2 FYNNEI. The length of the CDR3 is 13 residues. Written as DNA, the CDR3 is TGTGCCAGCAGTGTCGACTCGGAGGTGTTCCAGTTCTTC. This gives the protein CASSVDSEVFQFF.

The rearrangement links TRBV6-6 to TRBJ1-4; D unresolved. Trimming shortened V by 2 bases and J by 7 bases, and 11 bases separated the two germline ends. Germline values: CDR1 MNHNY, CDR2 SVGAGI (reference sequence). The CDR3 contains 14 residues. CDR3 loop: CASSYRPTPEKLFF. The CDR3 DNA reads TGTGCCAGCAGTTACCGGCCCACTCCTGAAAAACTGTTTTTT.

The CDR3 protein is CASSLMGVNYGYTF. The CDR3 DNA is TGTGCCAGTAGTTTGATGGGGGTCAACTATGGCTACACCTTC. This sequence joins TRBV19 and TRBJ1-2; a weak D match, TRBD1 (5 bases). The CDR3 runs to 14 residues. Trimming removed 5 bases from V and 2 bases from J, with 12 bases in between. The germline V gene encodes CDR1 LNHDA and CDR2 SQIVND (reference sequence).

CDR3 nucleotides: TGTGCCAGCAGGATCCCTGCGACAGGCACCTATGGCTACACCTTC. Amino acids: CASRIPATGTYGYTF. The chain couples TRBV11-2 to TRBJ1-2; D is perhaps TRBD1 (6 bases). The CDR3 spans 15 residues. The germline gives CDR1 SGHAT, CDR2 FQNNGV. The V gene lost 6 bases and the J gene lost 4 bases, with 18 bases spanning the gap. The variable domain in full, with the rest retrieved from reference TRBV11-2 and TRBJ1-2, is EAGVAQSPRYKIIEKRQSVAFWCNPISGHATLYWYQQILGQGPKLLIQFQNNGVVDDSQLPKDRFSAERLKGVDSTLKIQPAKLEDSAVYLCASRIPATGTYGYTFGSGTRLTVV.

Notes on this clone: This same CDR3 is encoded by further DNA sequences in the sample. The chain uses TRBV9 and TRBJ2-5, with D tentatively TRBD1 (5 bases). CDR3 length: 15 amino acids. Germline CDR1 and CDR2: SGDLS and YYNGEE. The ends were cut back, 0 bases at V and 1 base at J, with 10 bases in the middle. In DNA, the CDR3 is TGTGCCAGCAGCGTAGGTTCGACAGCCCAAGAGACCCAGTACTTC. Translating it yields CASSVGSTAQETQYF.

The rearrangement joins TRBV27 to TRBJ1-1; D is unresolved. The CDR3 is 13 residues long. The germline gives CDR1 MNHEY, CDR2 SMNVEV (reference sequence). Between the trimmed V and J ends, which lost 2 bases and 11 bases, there was a span of 15 bases. The CDR3 reads CASSLSQLRTAFF. CDR3 in DNA: TGTGCCAGCAGTTTAAGCCAGTTGAGGACGGCTTTCTTT.

V is TRBV6-5 and J is TRBJ2-2, with D unclear. This CDR3 contains 14 residues. Germline CDR1 and CDR2: MNHEY and SVGAGI. Deletions cut 6 bases from V and 4 bases from J, with 12 bases between. CDR3 in amino acids: CASSGRQATGELFF. DNA for the CDR3: TGTGCCAGCAGCGGTCGCCAGGCCACCGGGGAGCTGTTTTTT.

The rearrangement uses TRBV5-1 and TRBJ2-1; TRBD2 is a possible D gene (6 bases). V was clipped by 4 bases and J by 2 bases, with 16 bases between them. CDR1 is SGHRS and CDR2 is YFSETQ in the germline V gene. The CDR3 spans 16 residues. Here the CDR3 DNA reads TGCGCCAGCAGCCAACTCCGGTCTAGCGCCTACAATGAGCAGTTCTTC. This gives the protein CASSQLRSSAYNEQFF. Full variable domain (missing parts from reference TRBV5-1 and TRBJ2-1): KAGVTQTPRYLIKTRGQQVTLSCSPISGHRSVSWYQQTPGQGLQFLFEYFSETQRNKGNFPGRFSGRQFSNSRSEMNVSTLELGDSALYLCASSQLRSSAYNEQFFGPGTRLTVL.

The rearrangement links TRBV2 to TRBJ1-1, with 8 bases that match TRBD1. Trimming cost V 7 bases and J 9 bases; bases outside gene matches: 13. This CDR3 has 14 residues. The germline V gene has CDR1 SNHLY and CDR2 FYNNEI. The CDR3 sequence is CASTSLLRQGKAFF. In DNA form, the CDR3 reads TGTGCCAGCACCTCATTACTTCGACAGGGGAAAGCTTTCTTT.

Of note for this clone: The sample carries other DNA sequences with the same CDR3. The chain combines TRBV7-9 with TRBJ1-2; the D is unclear. Trimming stripped 6 bases from V and 4 bases from J, with 6 bases between. CDR3 size: 11 residues. Per the germline V gene, CDR1 is SEHNR and CDR2 is FQNEAQ (reference sequence). The CDR3 bases are TGTGCCAGCAGTTCCGGCTATGGCTACACCTTC. Translation gives CASSSGYGYTF. The full variable domain, its missing parts supplied by reference TRBV7-9 and TRBJ1-2, is DTGVSQNPRHKITKRGQNVTFRCDPISEHNRLYWYRQTLGQGPEFLTYFQNEAQLEKSRLLSDRFSAERPKGSFSTLEIQRTEQGDSAMYLCASSSGYGYTFGSGTRLTVV.

The V gene is TRBV10-3, the J gene TRBJ1-2; D remains ambiguous. CDR1 ENHRY and CDR2 SYGVKD come from the germline V gene. V dropped 4 bases and J dropped 8 bases, with 11 bases sitting between them. This CDR3 is built from 12 residues. The CDR3 region has the DNA TGTGCCATCAGTGGCATCCGGGAGGGCTACACCTTC. This gives the protein CAISGIREGYTF.

The V gene is TRBV10-1, the J gene TRBJ2-5, with TRBD2 identical over 7 bases. V trimming: 6 bases; J trimming: 7 bases; junction bases outside the gene matches: 8. The CDR3 runs to 13 residues. Germline lookup yields CDR1 WNHNN and CDR2 SYGVQD (reference sequence). As DNA, the CDR3 is TGCGCCAGCAGGCGGGCGGGAGACGGGACCCAGTACTTC. Its translation is CASRRAGDGTQYF.

The chain employs TRBV28 and TRBJ1-2, with a weak D call TRBD1 (5 bases). The CDR3 covers 13 residues. V shed 7 bases and J shed 9 bases, with 18 bases lying between them. Germline V CDR1 and CDR2: MDHEN, SYDVKM. The CDR3 region is CASTPPGPWSYTF. The CDR3, as DNA: TGTGCCAGCACCCCACCGGGACCCTGGAGCTACACCTTC.

The rearrangement joins TRBV28 to TRBJ1-2, with D perhaps TRBD1 (5 bases). The germline V gene encodes CDR1 MDHEN and CDR2 SYDVKM. With 5 bases removed from V and 4 bases from J, the gap between germline ends came to 20 bases. The CDR3 consists of 16 residues. CDR3 region: CASSGGTSSMGYGYTF. CDR3 bases: TGTGCCAGCAGTGGGGGGACTTCCTCAATGGGCTATGGCTACACCTTC.

The chain is built from TRBV7-9 and TRBJ2-5, with D unclear. The closer fit of TRBJ2-7 to the DNA end suggests the J call may be wrong. CDR1 SEHNR and CDR2 FQNEAQ come from the germline V gene (reference sequence). The CDR3 runs to 12 residues. CDR3 coding DNA: TGTGCCAGCAGCGACACCTTCTACGAGCAGTACTTC. Translation gives CASSDTFYEQYF.

V gene TRBV30 combines with J gene TRBJ1-2; D perhaps matches TRBD1 (5 bases). Germline CDR1 GTSNPN, CDR2 SVGIG (reference sequence). The CDR3 loop spans 16 amino acids. V lost 0 bases to trimming and J lost 4 bases, with 18 bases between them. CDR3 DNA sequence: TGTGCCTGGAGTGTTTTTCGTGTACAGGCTGGCTATGGCTACACCTTC. Translation: CAWSVFRVQAGYGYTF.

This clone was detected only once. This chain links TRBV7-2 with TRBJ2-7, with 8 positions matching TRBD2. The CDR3 consists of 14 residues. V lost 7 bases to trimming and J lost 6 bases; unmatched junction nucleotides: 11. Looked up from germline, CDR1 is SGHTA and CDR2 is FQGNSA. CDR3 in DNA: TGTGCCAGCACCCCTCGGACTAGCCGGGCCGAGCAGTACTTC. Residues: CASTPRTSRAEQYF.

The chain couples TRBV29-1 to TRBJ1-2, with D perhaps TRBD1 (5 bases). The germline V gene has CDR1 SQVTM and CDR2 ANQGSEA. This CDR3 is 11 amino acids long. V lost 4 bases to trimming and J lost 6 bases, with 9 bases between them. CDR3 nucleotides: TGCAGCGTTGTAGGGGTGGATGGCTACACCTTC. It encodes CSVVGVDGYTF.

The chain uses TRBV6-5 and TRBJ2-1; TRBD1 might be the D (5 bases). The germline V and J ends were trimmed by 5 bases and 7 bases, with 12 bases remaining between them. Germline-derived CDR1 and CDR2 are MNHEY and SVGAGI. The CDR3 extends over 13 amino acids. In DNA, the CDR3 is TGTGCCAGCAGTACAGGACGGACAAATGAGCAGTTCTTC. Amino acid sequence: CASSTGRTNEQFF.